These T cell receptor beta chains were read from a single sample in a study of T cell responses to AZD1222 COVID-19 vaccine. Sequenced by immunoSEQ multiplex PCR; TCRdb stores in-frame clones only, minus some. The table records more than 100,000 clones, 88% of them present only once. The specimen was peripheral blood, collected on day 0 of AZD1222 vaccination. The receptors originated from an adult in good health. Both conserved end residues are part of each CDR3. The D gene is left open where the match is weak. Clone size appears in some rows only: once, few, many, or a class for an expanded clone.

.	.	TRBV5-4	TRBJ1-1	CASREGPNTEAFF
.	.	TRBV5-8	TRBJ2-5	CASRSDGGLEETQYF
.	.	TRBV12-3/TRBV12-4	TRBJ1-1	CASSQGWNTEAFF
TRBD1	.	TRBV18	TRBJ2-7	CASSPSTGGGYEQYF
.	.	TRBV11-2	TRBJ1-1	CASSLAVGTEAFF
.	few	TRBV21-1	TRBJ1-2	CASSKGGSYGYTF
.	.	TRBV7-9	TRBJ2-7	CASSMGRSEDEQYF
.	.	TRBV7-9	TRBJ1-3	CASSWGISGNTIYF
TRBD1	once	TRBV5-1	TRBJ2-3	CASSPGQTSGTDTQYF
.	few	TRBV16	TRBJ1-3	CASSQLRENTIYF
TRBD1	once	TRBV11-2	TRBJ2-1	CASFQGAYNEQFF
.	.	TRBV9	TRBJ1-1	CASSAPGSTEAFF
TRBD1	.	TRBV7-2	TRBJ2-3	CASSQDRGADTQYF
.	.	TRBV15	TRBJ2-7	CATSRDPRNYEQYF
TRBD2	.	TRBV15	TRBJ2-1	CATSLRSGGVYNEQFF
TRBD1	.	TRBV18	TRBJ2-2	CASRTGTGFTGELFF
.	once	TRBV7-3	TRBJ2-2	CASSRDWSGELFF
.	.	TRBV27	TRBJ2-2	CASSPRRSTGELFF
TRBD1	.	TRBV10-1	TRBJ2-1	CASNPGTGGDEQFF
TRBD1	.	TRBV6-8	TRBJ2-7	CASSPWSGGRRGPYF
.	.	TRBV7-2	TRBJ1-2	CASSSYQGVYGYTF
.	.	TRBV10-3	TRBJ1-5	CASSAVGQPQHF
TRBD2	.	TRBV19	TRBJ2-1	CASRRGLSSYNEQFF
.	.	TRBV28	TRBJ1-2	CASSVALGGNYGYTF
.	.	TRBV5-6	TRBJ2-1	CASSLDSISYNEQFF
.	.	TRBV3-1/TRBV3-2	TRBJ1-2	CASSQDRSSPYTF
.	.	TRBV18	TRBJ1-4	CASSQAYGRAQNQLFF
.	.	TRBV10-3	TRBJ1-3	CAITADSSSGNTIYF
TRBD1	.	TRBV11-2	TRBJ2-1	CASSARGGDRGYNEQFF
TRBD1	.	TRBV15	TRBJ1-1	CATSRPPTGGNTEAFF
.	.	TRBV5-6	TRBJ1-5	CASSLAAANQPQHF
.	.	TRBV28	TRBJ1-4	CASSRATDPNEKLFF
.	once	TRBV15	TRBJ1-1	CATSGQNTEAFF
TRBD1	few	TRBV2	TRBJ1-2	CASMVQGAGGYTF
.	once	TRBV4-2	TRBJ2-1	CASSQGQGWNEQFF